Listed below are T cell receptor beta chains from one sample, sequenced in a study of vaccination and CD4 T cells after COVID-19. No antigen has been assigned to these receptors. MiXCR was run by TCRdb on the PCR reads, yielding one entry per CDR3 protein. The sample comprises more than 11,000 distinct CDR3 sequences, more than 45% of which are singletons, and 8% to 9% rests with the top ten. The sequenced material came from CD4+ T cells from blood, cultured in vitro. Receptor source: a human donor who had recovered from COVID-19. The CDR3 runs from the conserved cysteine through the conserved F or W.

TRBV11-3,15,CASSPTGQTNTEAFF
TRBV4-1,18,CASSQDLAGGGRTGELFF
TRBV6-4,13,CASSVLSGDTQYF
TRBV5-1,17,CASSLGHTSGGTGEQYF
TRBV18,15,CASSRGTSGLYEQYF
TRBV19,15,CASSTSDRANTEAFF
TRBV6-5,14,CASSYERGNQPQHF
TRBV4-2,15,CASSQDQQGRTEAFF
TRBV28,14,CASSNERRAQPQHF
TRBV18,13,CASSPGGPGEQYF
TRBV10-3,15,CAISESTPGNYGYTF
TRBV2,15,CASTSERENTGELFF
TRBV6-5,18,CASSFVAPSFSGANVLTF
TRBV20-1,14,CSANTGGRTEKLFF
TRBV6-1,16,CASSEALGTGGWGYTF
TRBV7-2,13,CASSSPPRETQYF
TRBV19,15,CASSSRGGANYGYTF
TRBV28,15,CASSGTGLGNQPQHF
TRBV7-9,16,CASSPRPLGASTEAFF
TRBV25-1,12,CASSAPSYGYTF
TRBV19,13,CATRGRGYNEQFF
TRBV20-1,13,CSAPERPGDTQYF
TRBV20-1,12,CSATDRPGEQYF
TRBV28,15,CAILPGDTNTGELFF
TRBV7-2,13,CASSFYTGDGYTF
TRBV10-3,12,CAISGEDSPLHF
TRBV7-2,15,CASSWGRHLGNEQFF
TRBV6-4,15,CASSESSGDYNEQFF